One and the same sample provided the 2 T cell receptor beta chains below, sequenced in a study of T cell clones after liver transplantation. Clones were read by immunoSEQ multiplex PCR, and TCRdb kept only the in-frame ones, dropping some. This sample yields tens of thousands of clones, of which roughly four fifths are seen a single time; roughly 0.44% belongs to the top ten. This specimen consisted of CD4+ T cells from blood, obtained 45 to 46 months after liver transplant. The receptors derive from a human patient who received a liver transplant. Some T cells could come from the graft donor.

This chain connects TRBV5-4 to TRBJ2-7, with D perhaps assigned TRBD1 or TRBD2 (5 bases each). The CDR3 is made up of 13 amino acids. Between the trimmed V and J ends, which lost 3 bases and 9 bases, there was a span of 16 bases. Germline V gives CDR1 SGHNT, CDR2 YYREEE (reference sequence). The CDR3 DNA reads TGTGCCAGCAGCTCCCCTGGGGGATCACGGCAGTACTTC. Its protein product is CASSSPGGSRQYF.

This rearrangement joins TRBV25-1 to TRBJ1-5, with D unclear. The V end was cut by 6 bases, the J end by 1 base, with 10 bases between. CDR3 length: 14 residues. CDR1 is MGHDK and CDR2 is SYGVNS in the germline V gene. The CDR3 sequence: CASSSPGSNQPQHF. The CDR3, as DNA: TGTGCCAGCAGCAGCCCGGGGAGCAATCAGCCCCAGCATTTT.